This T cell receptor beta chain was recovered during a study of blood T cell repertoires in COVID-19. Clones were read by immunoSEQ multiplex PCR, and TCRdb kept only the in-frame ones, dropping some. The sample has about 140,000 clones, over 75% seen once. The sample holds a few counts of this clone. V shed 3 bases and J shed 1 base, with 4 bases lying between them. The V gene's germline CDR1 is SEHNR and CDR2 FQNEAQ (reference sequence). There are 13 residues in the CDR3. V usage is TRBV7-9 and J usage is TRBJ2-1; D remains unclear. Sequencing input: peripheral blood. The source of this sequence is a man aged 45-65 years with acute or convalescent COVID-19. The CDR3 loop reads CASSFTSYNEQFF. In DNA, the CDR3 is TGTGCCAGCAGCTTTACATCCTACAATGAGCAGTTCTTC.